The 25 T cell receptor beta chains reported below all come from one sample, sequenced in a study of control samples from healthy donors and cancer patients. Here immunoSEQ multiplex PCR was the method, and the copy in TCRdb shows in-frame clones only, minus some. The sample includes 150,000 to 200,000 clones, about 93% of them seen just once. The sequenced sample consisted of blood. These receptors all come from a man younger than 35 in good health.

The CDR3 region is CASSLRETEAFF. The DNA for the CDR3 is TGTGCCAGCAGCCTAAGGGAGACTGAAGCTTTCTTT. The V and J genes are TRBV2 and TRBJ1-1; no firm D call. Trimming took 6 bases from V and 5 from J, leaving 10 bases between them. CDR1 SNHLY and CDR2 FYNNEI come from the germline V gene. This CDR3 spans 12 amino acids.

The chain has TRBV2 and TRBJ2-3, with 9 bases that match TRBD1. V shed 7 bases, J shed 4 bases, and the junction held 9 bases outside the gene matches. Germline V gene sequence: CDR1 SNHLY, CDR2 FYNNEI. The CDR3 consists of 15 residues. For the CDR3, the DNA is TGTGCCAGCATTGCGGGACAGGGAGGGTCAGATACGCAGTATTTT. It specifies CASIAGQGGSDTQYF.

This chain joins TRBV5-4 and TRBJ2-6, with a tentative D call TRBD2 (5 bases). The germline V gene encodes CDR1 SGHNT and CDR2 YYREEE (reference sequence). The V gene lost 3 bases and the J gene lost 1 base, with 8 bases spanning the gap. CDR3 size: 15 residues. The CDR3 spells CASSSGKSGANVLTF. In DNA, the CDR3 is TGTGCCAGCAGCTCGGGAAAGTCTGGGGCCAACGTCCTGACTTTC.

V usage is TRBV2 and J usage is TRBJ2-5; TRBD1 matches 7 bases. Germline assignment: CDR1 SNHLY and CDR2 FYNNEI. The CDR3 contains 13 residues. V shed 6 bases, J shed 6 bases, and the junction held 7 bases outside the gene matches. The CDR3, as DNA: TGTGCCAGCAGGGGTGACAGGGTGAAGACCCAGTACTTC. Its protein is CASRGDRVKTQYF.

V gene TRBV19 combines with J gene TRBJ2-1; TRBD1 aligns across 9 bases. Unmatched junction bases numbered 11, after V lost 9 bases and J lost 5 bases. The CDR3 consists of 15 residues. Germline V gives CDR1 LNHDA, CDR2 SQIVND (reference sequence). CDR3 sequence (DNA): TGTGCCAGCAATTCTCCGGGACAGGGAAACAATGAGCAGTTCTTC. The encoded protein is CASNSPGQGNNEQFF.

The chain employs TRBV21-1 and TRBJ2-7. TRBV21-1 is described as a pseudogene. The CDR3 totals 19 residues. The CDR3 reads CASSKFVHPDRRATYEQYF. In DNA form, the CDR3 reads TGTGCCAGCAGCAAATTCGTCCATCCTGACCGCCGTGCTACCTACGAGCAGTACTTC.

The chain is built from TRBV2 and TRBJ1-4, with D perhaps TRBD1 (6 bases). V shed 5 bases and J shed 4 bases, with 14 bases lying between them. The CDR3 extends over 15 amino acids. Germline CDR1 SNHLY, CDR2 FYNNEI. CDR3 nucleotides: TGTGCCAGCAGTAGGGAGACAGGATTTAATGAAAAACTGTTTTTT. This encodes CASSRETGFNEKLFF.

V and J are TRBV10-3 and TRBJ1-5, with D possibly matching TRBD1 (5 bases). This CDR3 comprises 15 residues. Per germline, CDR1 ENHRY and CDR2 SYGVKD. Trimming removed 3 bases at V and 2 bases at J, with 11 bases between. The CDR3 nucleotides are TGTGCCATCAGTGATAGGGACGGAGGCAATCAGCCCCAGCATTTT. Amino acid sequence: CAISDRDGGNQPQHF.

CDR3 nucleotide sequence: TGTGCCAGTGTAGACAGGATCTATGGCTACACCTTC. It encodes CASVDRIYGYTF. V usage is TRBV2 and J usage is TRBJ1-2, with D possibly being TRBD1 (6 bases). The CDR3 length is 12 residues. Germline CDR1 SNHLY, CDR2 FYNNEI. The V gene lost 9 bases and the J gene lost 4 bases, with 12 bases spanning the gap.

The rearrangement joins TRBV18 to TRBJ2-3; 8 positions match TRBD2. The CDR3 has 16 amino acids. V dropped 2 bases and J dropped 2; count of bases not matched to a gene: 6. Germline CDR1 KGHSH, CDR2 LQKENI. The CDR3 protein is CASSPGTGGTTDTQYF. In DNA, the CDR3 is TGTGCCAGCTCACCAGGAACGGGGGGGACCACAGATACGCAGTATTTT.

The CDR3 is CASSQTHEQFF. For the CDR3, the DNA is TGTGCCAGCAGCCAAACCCATGAGCAGTTCTTC. J is TRBJ2-1 and V is TRBV3-1 (or the pseudogene TRBV3-2); D call uncertain. The CDR3 consists of 11 residues. Trimming shortened V by 2 bases and J by 8 bases, and 4 bases separated the two germline ends. Looked up from germline, CDR1 is LGHDT and CDR2 is YNNKEL (reference sequence).

This clone came up a few times. This rearrangement joins TRBV11-1 to TRBJ1-2, with D hard to call. With 5 bases removed from V and 0 bases from J, the gap between germline ends came to 7 bases. The germline V gene encodes CDR1 SGHAT and CDR2 FQDESV (reference sequence). The CDR3 sequence is 13 residues long. CDR3 in DNA: TGTGCCAGCAGCCTGACTTCTAACTATGGCTACACCTTC. It yields the protein CASSLTSNYGYTF. Full variable domain (missing parts from reference TRBV11-1 and TRBJ1-2): EAEVAQSPRYKITEKSQAVAFWCDPISGHATLYWYRQILGQGPELLVQFQDESVVDDSQLPKDRFSAERLKGVDSTLKIQPAELGDSAMYLCASSLTSNYGYTFGSGTRLTVV.

The chain employs TRBV18 and TRBJ2-3, with a possible D match to TRBD2 (6 bases). Deletions cut 6 bases from V and 1 base from J, with 17 bases between. The CDR3 loop spans 16 amino acids. In germline, CDR1 is KGHSH, CDR2 LQKENI. This CDR3 is CASSPSGASGTDTQYF. As DNA, the CDR3 is TGTGCCAGCTCGCCTTCCGGGGCTAGCGGCACAGATACGCAGTATTTT.

The J gene is TRBJ2-3, the V gene TRBV30, with TRBD2 matching over 7 bases. Looked up from germline, CDR1 is GTSNPN and CDR2 is SVGIG (reference sequence). After removal of 2 bases from V and 5 bases from J, the junction contained 1 base not matched to a gene. CDR3 length: 12 amino acids. Here the CDR3 DNA reads TGTGCCTGGAGTTGGGAGGGAGATACGCAGTATTTT. Protein product: CAWSWEGDTQYF.

The chain is built from TRBV19 and TRBJ2-2; TRBD1 is a possible D gene (5 bases). Trimming shortened V by 3 bases and J by 2 bases, and 10 bases separated the two germline ends. CDR1 is LNHDA, CDR2 SQIVND, per germline (reference sequence). CDR3 length: 15 amino acids. The CDR3 DNA follows: TGTGCCAGTAGTATTGGCAGGGCAAACACCGGGGAGCTGTTTTTT. Translation: CASSIGRANTGELFF.

The chain employs TRBV6-5 and TRBJ1-4; D is undetermined. V gave up 5 bases and J gave up 0 bases, with 7 bases separating them. Germline V gene sequence: CDR1 MNHEY, CDR2 SVGAGI. The length of the CDR3 is 14 residues. The CDR3 reads CASSLFTTNEKLFF. As DNA, the CDR3 is TGTGCCAGCAGTCTCTTCACAACTAATGAAAAACTGTTTTTT.

The gene calls are TRBV24-1 and TRBJ1-3, with no clear D. The germline CDR1 and CDR2 sequences are KGHDR and SFDVKD. This CDR3 has 16 amino acids. V lost 5 bases, J lost 0 bases, and 13 bases lay in between. The CDR3 loop is CATSAAEGVSGNTIYF. CDR3 bases: TGTGCCACCAGTGCGGCGGAGGGAGTCTCTGGAAACACCATATATTTT.

The V and J genes are TRBV6-5 and TRBJ1-1; tentative D call: TRBD1 (6 bases). CDR3 length equals 11 residues. V was cut by 7 bases and J by 7 bases, with 10 bases left in between. The germline V gene encodes CDR1 MNHEY and CDR2 SVGAGI. The CDR3 region has the DNA TGTGCCAGCACTCGAGGGGGTGAAGCTTTCTTT. This translates into CASTRGGEAFF.

The chain combines TRBV30 with TRBJ2-1; 8 bases align to TRBD1. Trimming took 1 base from V and 9 from J; bases not matched to a gene: 5. The CDR3 is 13 residues long. CDR1 is GTSNPN and CDR2 is SVGIG in the germline V gene (reference sequence). CDR3 coding DNA: TGTGCCTGGAGTGGACAGGGGTGGGGTGAGCAGTTCTTC. It encodes CAWSGQGWGEQFF.

This chain uses TRBV10-3 with TRBJ2-5, with 7 bases matching TRBD1. Germline V gene data show CDR1 as ENHRY and CDR2 as SYGVKD. The ends lost 0 bases at V and 5 bases at J; junction bases unmatched: 3. The CDR3 extends over 14 amino acids. The CDR3 reads CAISESYRGETQYF. Here the CDR3 DNA reads TGTGCCATCAGTGAGTCGTACAGGGGTGAGACCCAGTACTTC.

The V gene is TRBV7-2, the J gene TRBJ1-2, with D possibly TRBD1 on 5 matching bases. Germline loops: CDR1 SGHTA, CDR2 FQGNSA. Deletions cut 5 bases from V and 5 bases from J, with 15 bases between. This CDR3 has 14 amino acids. The CDR3 DNA reads TGTGCCAGCAGCCCCCTCGACAGCCCATATGGCTACACCTTC. It encodes CASSPLDSPYGYTF. Full variable domain (missing parts from reference TRBV7-2 and TRBJ1-2): GAGVSQSPSNKVTEKGKDVELRCDPISGHTALYWYRQSLGQGLEFLIYFQGNSAPDKSGLPSDRFSAERTGGSVSTLTIQRTQQEDSAVYLCASSPLDSPYGYTFGSGTRLTVV.

V usage is TRBV7-9 and J usage is TRBJ2-7, with D possibly being TRBD1 (5 bases). Germline V lookup: CDR1 SEHNR, CDR2 FQNEAQ (reference sequence). V was clipped by 5 bases and J by 7 bases, with 15 bases between them. The CDR3 spans 13 residues. The CDR3 region is CASSAAGSREQYF. In nucleotides, the CDR3 is TGTGCCAGCAGCGCCGCAGGGTCCAGAGAGCAGTACTTC.

The chain recombines TRBV5-8 with TRBJ2-7; D is undetermined. V lost 2 bases and J lost 2, with 8 bases in between. CDR1 is SGHTS, CDR2 YDEGEE, per germline. The CDR3 loop spans 13 amino acids. Here the CDR3 reads CASSLSGTYEQYF. Written as DNA, the CDR3 is TGTGCCAGCAGCTTATCAGGTACCTACGAGCAGTACTTC.

This rearrangement joins TRBV5-5 to TRBJ1-3; D is possibly TRBD1 (5 bases). Germline CDR1 and CDR2: SGHKS and YYEKEE (reference sequence). V was clipped by 3 bases and J by 0 bases, with 16 bases between them. CDR3 length equals 17 residues. The CDR3 spells CASSSRVDTYSGNTIYF. CDR3 DNA sequence: TGTGCCAGCAGCTCCCGGGTGGACACATACTCTGGAAACACCATATATTTT.

The chain couples TRBV5-1 to TRBJ2-7, with D unclear. Trimming took 0 bases from V and 2 from J, leaving 9 bases between them. Germline V gene lookup returns CDR1 SGHRS and CDR2 YFSETQ. The CDR3 is made up of 14 amino acids. The CDR3 loop is CASSLEAQPYEQYF. The CDR3, as DNA: TGCGCCAGCAGCTTGGAGGCACAACCCTACGAGCAGTACTTC.